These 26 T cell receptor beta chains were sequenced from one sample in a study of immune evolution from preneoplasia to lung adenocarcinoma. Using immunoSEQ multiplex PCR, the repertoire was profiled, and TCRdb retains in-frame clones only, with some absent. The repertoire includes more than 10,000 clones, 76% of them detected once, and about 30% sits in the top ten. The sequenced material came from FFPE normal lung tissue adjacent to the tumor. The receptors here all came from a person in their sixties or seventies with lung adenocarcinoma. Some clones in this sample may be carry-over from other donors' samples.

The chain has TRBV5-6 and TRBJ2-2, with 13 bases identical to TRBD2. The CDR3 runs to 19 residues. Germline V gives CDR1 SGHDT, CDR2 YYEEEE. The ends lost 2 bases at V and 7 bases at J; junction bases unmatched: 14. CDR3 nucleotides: TGTGCCAGCAGCTTCGGGACTAGCGGGAAAGTTAGTCTGGTCGGGGAGCTGTTTTTT. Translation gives CASSFGTSGKVSLVGELFF.

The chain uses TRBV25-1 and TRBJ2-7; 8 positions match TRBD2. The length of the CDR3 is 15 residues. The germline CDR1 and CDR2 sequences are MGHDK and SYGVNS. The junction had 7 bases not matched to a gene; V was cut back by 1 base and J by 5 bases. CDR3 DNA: TGTGCCAGCAGTGAATTGGAGCGGGAGTCCCACGAGCAGTACTTC. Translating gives CASSELERESHEQYF.

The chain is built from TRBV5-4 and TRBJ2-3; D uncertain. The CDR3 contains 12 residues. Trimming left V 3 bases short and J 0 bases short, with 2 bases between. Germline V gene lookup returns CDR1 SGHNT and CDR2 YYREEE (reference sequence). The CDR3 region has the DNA TGTGCCAGCAGCTCTAGCACAGATACGCAGTATTTT. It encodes CASSSSTDTQYF. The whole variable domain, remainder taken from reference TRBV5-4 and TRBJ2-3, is ETGVTQSPTHLIKTRGQQVTLRCSSQSGHNTVSWYQQALGQGPQFIFQYYREEENGRGNFPPRFSGLQFPNYSSELNVNALELDDSALYLCASSSSTDTQYFGPGTRLTVL.

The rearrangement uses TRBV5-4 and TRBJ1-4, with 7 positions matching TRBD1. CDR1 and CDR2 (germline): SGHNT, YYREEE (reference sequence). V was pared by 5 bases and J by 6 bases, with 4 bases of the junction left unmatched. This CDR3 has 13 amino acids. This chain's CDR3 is CASRGRGDEKLFF. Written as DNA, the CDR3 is TGTGCCAGCAGGGGCAGGGGGGATGAAAAACTGTTTTTT.

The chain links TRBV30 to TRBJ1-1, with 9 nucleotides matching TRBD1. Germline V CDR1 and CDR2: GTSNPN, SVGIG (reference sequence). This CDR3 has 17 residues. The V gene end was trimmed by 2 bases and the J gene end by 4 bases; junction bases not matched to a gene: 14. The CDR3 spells CAWSTLYRGRYSTEAFF. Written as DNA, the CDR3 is TGTGCCTGGAGTACCCTCTACAGGGGGCGATACAGCACTGAAGCTTTCTTT. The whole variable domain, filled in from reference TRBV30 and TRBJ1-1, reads SQTIHQWPATLVQPVGSPLSLECTVEGTSNPNLYWYRQAAGRGLQLLFYSVGIGQISSEVPQNLSASRPQDRQFILSSKKLLLSDSGFYLCAWSTLYRGRYSTEAFFGQGTRLTVV.

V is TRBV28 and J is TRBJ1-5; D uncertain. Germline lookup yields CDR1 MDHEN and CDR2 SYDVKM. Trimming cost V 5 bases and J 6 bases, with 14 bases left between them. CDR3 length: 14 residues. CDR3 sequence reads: CASSGPGSGQPQHF. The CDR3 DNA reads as TGTGCCAGCAGTGGACCGGGGAGTGGTCAGCCCCAGCATTTT.

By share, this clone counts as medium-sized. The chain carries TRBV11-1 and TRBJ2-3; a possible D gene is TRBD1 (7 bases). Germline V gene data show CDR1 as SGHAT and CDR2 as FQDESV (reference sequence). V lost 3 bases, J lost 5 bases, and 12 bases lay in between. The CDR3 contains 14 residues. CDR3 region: CASSLQGGEDTQYF. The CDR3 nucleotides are TGTGCCAGCAGCTTGCAGGGGGGTGAAGATACGCAGTATTTT.

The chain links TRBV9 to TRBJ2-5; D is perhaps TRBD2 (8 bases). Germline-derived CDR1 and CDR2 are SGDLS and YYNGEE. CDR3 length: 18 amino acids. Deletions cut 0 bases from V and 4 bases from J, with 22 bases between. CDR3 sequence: CASSVGLAGRGRAETQYF. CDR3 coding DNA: TGTGCCAGCAGCGTAGGGTTAGCGGGAAGGGGGCGGGCAGAGACCCAGTACTTC.

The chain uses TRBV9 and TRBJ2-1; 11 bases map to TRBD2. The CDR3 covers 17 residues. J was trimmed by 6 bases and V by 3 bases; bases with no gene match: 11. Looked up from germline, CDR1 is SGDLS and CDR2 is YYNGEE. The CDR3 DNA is TGTGCCAGCAGCGGACCCTTTAGCGGGAGGGGCGTCAATGAGCAGTTCTTC. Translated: CASSGPFSGRGVNEQFF.

CDR3 nucleotide sequence: TGTGCCAGCAGTGATAGGGGTACACGAGAGACCCAGTACTTC. Translating it yields CASSDRGTRETQYF. The chain couples TRBV25-1 to TRBJ2-5; possible D gene TRBD1, 5 bases. This CDR3 has 14 residues. Looked up from germline, CDR1 is MGHDK and CDR2 is SYGVNS. V was clipped by 3 bases and J by 4 bases, with 12 bases between them. Full variable domain (outside the CDR3, taken from reference TRBV25-1 and TRBJ2-5): EADIYQTPRYLVIGTGKKITLECSQTMGHDKMYWYQQDPGMELHLIHYSYGVNSTEKGDLSSESTVSRIRTEHFPLTLESARPSHTSQYLCASSDRGTRETQYFGPGTRLLVL.

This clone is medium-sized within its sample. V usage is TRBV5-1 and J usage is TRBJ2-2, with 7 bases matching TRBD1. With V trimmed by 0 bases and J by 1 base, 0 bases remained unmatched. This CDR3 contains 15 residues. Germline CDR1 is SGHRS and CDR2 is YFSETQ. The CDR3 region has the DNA TGCGCCAGCAGCTTGGGACAGGGGAACACCGGGGAGCTGTTTTTT. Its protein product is CASSLGQGNTGELFF.

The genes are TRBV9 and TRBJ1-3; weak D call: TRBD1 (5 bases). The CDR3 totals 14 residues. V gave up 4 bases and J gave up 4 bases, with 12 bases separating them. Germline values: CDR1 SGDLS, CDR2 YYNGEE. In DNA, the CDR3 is TGTGCCAGCAGCCCAGGGAGTAGAGGAAACACCATATATTTT. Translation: CASSPGSRGNTIYF.

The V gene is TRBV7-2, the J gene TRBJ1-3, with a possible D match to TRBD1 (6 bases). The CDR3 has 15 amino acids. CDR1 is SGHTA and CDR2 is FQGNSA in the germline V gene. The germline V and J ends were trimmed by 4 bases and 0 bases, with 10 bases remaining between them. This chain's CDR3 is CASSYRAYSGNTIYF. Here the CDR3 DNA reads TGTGCCAGCAGCTACAGGGCTTACTCTGGAAACACCATATATTTT.

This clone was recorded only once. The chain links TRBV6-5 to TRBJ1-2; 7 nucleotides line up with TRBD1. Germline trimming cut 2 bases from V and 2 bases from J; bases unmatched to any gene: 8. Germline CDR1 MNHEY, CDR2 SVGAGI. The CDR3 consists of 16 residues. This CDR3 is CASSYTEAGGNYGYTF. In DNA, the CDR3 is TGTGCCAGCAGTTACACCGAGGCAGGGGGGAACTATGGCTACACCTTC.

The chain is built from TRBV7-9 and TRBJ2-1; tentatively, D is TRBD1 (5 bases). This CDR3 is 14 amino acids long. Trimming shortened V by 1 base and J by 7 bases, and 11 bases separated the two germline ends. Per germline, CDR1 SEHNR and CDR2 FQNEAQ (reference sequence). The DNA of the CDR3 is TGTGCCAGCAGCTTAGGGGGCTTGGGGAATGAGCAGTTCTTC. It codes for CASSLGGLGNEQFF.

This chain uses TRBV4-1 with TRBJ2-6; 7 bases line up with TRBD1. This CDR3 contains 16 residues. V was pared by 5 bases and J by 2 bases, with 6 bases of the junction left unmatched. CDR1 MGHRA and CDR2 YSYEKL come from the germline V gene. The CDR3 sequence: CASSKKQGTGANVLTF. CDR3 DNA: TGCGCCAGCAGCAAGAAACAGGGGACTGGGGCCAACGTCCTGACTTTC.

The CDR3 protein is CSAWDQETQYF. The CDR3 DNA reads TGCAGTGCGTGGGATCAAGAGACCCAGTACTTC. The chain recombines TRBV20-1 with TRBJ2-5; D gene uncertain. The germline gives CDR1 DFQATT, CDR2 SNEGSKA (reference sequence). Trimming stripped 6 bases from V and 2 bases from J, with 7 bases between. CDR3 length: 11 amino acids.

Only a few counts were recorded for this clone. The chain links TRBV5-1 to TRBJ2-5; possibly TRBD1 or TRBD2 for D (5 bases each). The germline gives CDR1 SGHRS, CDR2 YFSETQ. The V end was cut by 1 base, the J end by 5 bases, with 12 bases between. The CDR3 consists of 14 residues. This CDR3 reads CASSLMGPAETQYF. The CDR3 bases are TGCGCCAGCAGCTTGATGGGACCAGCGGAGACCCAGTACTTC.

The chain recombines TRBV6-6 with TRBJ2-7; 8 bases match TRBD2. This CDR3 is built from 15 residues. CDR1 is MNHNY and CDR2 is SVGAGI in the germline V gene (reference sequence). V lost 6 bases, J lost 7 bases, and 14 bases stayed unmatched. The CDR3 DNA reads TGTGCCAGCAGACCTGCGTTCGCGGGAGGTAAAGAGCAGTACTTC. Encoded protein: CASRPAFAGGKEQYF.

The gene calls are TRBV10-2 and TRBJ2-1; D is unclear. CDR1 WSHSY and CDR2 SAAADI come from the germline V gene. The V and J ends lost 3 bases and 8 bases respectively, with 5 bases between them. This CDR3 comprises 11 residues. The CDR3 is CASSEGDEQFF. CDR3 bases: TGCGCCAGCAGTGAAGGCGATGAGCAGTTCTTC.

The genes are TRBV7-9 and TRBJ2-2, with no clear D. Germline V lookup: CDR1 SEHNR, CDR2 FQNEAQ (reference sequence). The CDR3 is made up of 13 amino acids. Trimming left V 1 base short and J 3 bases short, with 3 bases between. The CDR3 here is CASSLDYTGELFF. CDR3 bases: TGTGCCAGCAGCTTAGACTACACCGGGGAGCTGTTTTTT.

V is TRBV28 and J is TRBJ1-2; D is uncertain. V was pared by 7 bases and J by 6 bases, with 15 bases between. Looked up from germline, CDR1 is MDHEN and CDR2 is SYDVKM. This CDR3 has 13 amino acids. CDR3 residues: CASNFPGSNGYTF. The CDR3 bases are TGTGCCAGCAATTTTCCGGGGAGTAATGGCTACACCTTC.

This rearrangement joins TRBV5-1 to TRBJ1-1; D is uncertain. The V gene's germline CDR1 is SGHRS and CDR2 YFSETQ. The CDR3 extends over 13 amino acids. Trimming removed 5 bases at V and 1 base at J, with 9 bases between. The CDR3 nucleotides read TGCGCCAGCAGTCCGTACCCGAACACTGAAGCTTTCTTT. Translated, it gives CASSPYPNTEAFF.

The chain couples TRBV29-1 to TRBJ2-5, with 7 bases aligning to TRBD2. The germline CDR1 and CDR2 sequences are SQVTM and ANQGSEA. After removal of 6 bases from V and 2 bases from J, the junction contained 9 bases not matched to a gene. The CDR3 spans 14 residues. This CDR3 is CSVPLAGPQETQYF. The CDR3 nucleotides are TGCAGCGTGCCTTTAGCGGGTCCACAAGAGACCCAGTACTTC.

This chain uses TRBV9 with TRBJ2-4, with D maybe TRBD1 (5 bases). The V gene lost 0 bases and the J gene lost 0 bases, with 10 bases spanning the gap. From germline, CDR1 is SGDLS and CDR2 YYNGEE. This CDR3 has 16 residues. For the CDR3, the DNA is TGTGCCAGCAGCGTAGCTACAGGCCTAGCCAAAAACATTCAGTACTTC. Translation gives CASSVATGLAKNIQYF.

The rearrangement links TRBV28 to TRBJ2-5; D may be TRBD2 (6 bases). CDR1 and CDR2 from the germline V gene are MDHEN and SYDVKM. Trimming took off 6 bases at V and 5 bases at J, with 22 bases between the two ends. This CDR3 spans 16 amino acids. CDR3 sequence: CASRGRGLRAGETQYF. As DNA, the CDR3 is TGTGCCAGCAGAGGGCGAGGGCTCAGGGCGGGGGAGACCCAGTACTTC.